These T cell receptor beta chains were read from a single sample in a study of cytomegalovirus exposure and HLA in healthy donors. Data came from immunoSEQ multiplex PCR; TCRdb stores just in-frame clones and leaves some out. The sample has about 65,000 clones, almost 80% seen once; the top ten hold around 3%. Source material: PBMCs. Source of these receptors: a girl under 18 in good health and CMV-seropositive. CDR3s include the opening cysteine and the closing phenylalanine or tryptophan. A D gene is named only where the DNA matches it firmly. Size is stated for part of the rows, as once, few or many counts, or as a class when the clone is expanded.

j_call | cdr3_length | v_call | clone_size | d_call | cdr3_nt | cdr3_aa
TRBJ2-7 | 13 | TRBV28 | NA | NA | TGTGCCAGCAGTTTTATACGGGGCTACGAGCAGTACTTC | CASSFIRGYEQYF
TRBJ2-3 | 18 | TRBV29-1 | NA | TRBD2 | TGCAGCGTTGCTAGCCTTACCGGGACTAGCGGGGGGAAGGATACGCAGTATTTT | CSVASLTGTSGGKDTQYF
TRBJ1-1 | 16 | TRBV5-6 | NA | TRBD1 | TGTGCCAGCAGCTTGGGGGTAGGCAGGGGGACGACTGAAGCTTTCTTT | CASSLGVGRGTTEAFF
TRBJ1-3 | 14 | TRBV9 | few | NA | TGTGCCAGCAGCGCGTCGGGACACGGAAACACCATATATTTT | CASSASGHGNTIYF
TRBJ2-3 | 15 | TRBV6-1 | NA | NA | TGTGCCAGCTTAAGAGGTCGGGGAAGCACAGATACGCAGTATTTT | CASLRGRGSTDTQYF
TRBJ1-2 | 14 | TRBV5-6 | once | NA | TGTGCCAGCAGCTTGGCTTTCGTGGCCTATGGCTACACCTTC | CASSLAFVAYGYTF
TRBJ2-1 | 13 | TRBV28 | NA | TRBD1 | TGTGCCACTACAGGGGCCCCTTACAATGAGCAGTTCTTC | CATTGAPYNEQFF
TRBJ2-3 | 15 | TRBV6-5 | NA | NA | TGTGCCAGCAGCGCCTTAGCCGAGAGCACAGATACGCAGTATTTT | CASSALAESTDTQYF
TRBJ2-7 | 15 | TRBV14 | NA | TRBD2 | TGTGCCAGCAGCCAAGGACTAGCGGGGGGGTACGAGCAGTACTTC | CASSQGLAGGYEQYF
TRBJ1-5 | 14 | TRBV27 | NA | NA | TGTGCCAGCAGTTTATCGGGCTTGGCCCAGCCCCAGCATTTT | CASSLSGLAQPQHF
TRBJ2-3 | 15 | TRBV6-5 | medium-sized | TRBD2 | TGTGCCAGCAGGGAGGGACTAGCGGGCACAGATACGCAGTATTTT | CASREGLAGTDTQYF
TRBJ2-7 | 15 | TRBV2 | NA | NA | TGTGCCAGCAGTGAAATGGTGAGGCGGGGTGGCGAGCAGTACTTC | CASSEMVRRGGEQYF
TRBJ2-7 | 16 | TRBV4-3 | NA | TRBD2 | TGCGCCAGCAGCCAAGATTATCGGGGAGGGGCCCGAGAGCAGTACTTC | CASSQDYRGGAREQYF
TRBJ1-1 | 13 | TRBV19 | NA | NA | TGTGCCAGTAGTATAGACAGGGGCACTGAAGCTTTCTTT | CASSIDRGTEAFF
TRBJ1-2 | 14 | TRBV30 | NA | NA | TGTGCCTGGAGTCCCTCGACAGGCTTCTATGGCTACACCTTC | CAWSPSTGFYGYTF
TRBJ1-2 | 15 | TRBV11-2 | NA | NA | TGTGCCAGCAGCTTATCGGCCGACTCTGCCTATGGCTACACCTTC | CASSLSADSAYGYTF
TRBJ2-7 | 20 | TRBV4-1 | NA | TRBD2 | TGCGCCAGCAGCCAAGAAGAAACGGGACTGGCGGGGGGCAGGTTAGACGAGCAGTACTTC | CASSQEETGLAGGRLDEQYF
TRBJ1-2 | 15 | TRBV7-9 | NA | TRBD1 | TGTGCCAGCAGCCAAGCAAGGGGGCCGAACTATGGCTACACCTTC | CASSQARGPNYGYTF
TRBJ2-5 | 19 | TRBV9 | NA | NA | TGTGCCAGCAGCGGGGGATTCGTGGGGGCCACGCATCTACAAGAGACCCAGTACTTC | CASSGGFVGATHLQETQYF
TRBJ2-7 | 15 | TRBV6-1 | NA | TRBD2 | TGTGCCAGCTGGGCCCAGCGGGACTCCTCCTACGAGCAGTACTTC | CASWAQRDSSYEQYF
TRBJ2-3 | 14 | TRBV6-6 | NA | TRBD1 | TGTGCCAGCAGTTACCGAGACAGGGCAGATACGCAGTATTTT | CASSYRDRADTQYF
TRBJ2-7 | 14 | TRBV11-2 | NA | NA | TGTGCCAGCAGCTTTGCCGGGAGAGGCCACGAGCAGTACTTC | CASSFAGRGHEQYF
TRBJ2-3 | 14 | TRBV7-9 | NA | TRBD2 | TGTGCCAGCAGCTCGACCTCGGGTAGCGGGGTGCAGTATTTT | CASSSTSGSGVQYF
TRBJ1-2 | 13 | TRBV7-8 | NA | NA | TGTGCCAGCAGCCTAACGACAGGCTATGGCTACACCTTC | CASSLTTGYGYTF
TRBJ2-5 | 15 | TRBV28 | NA | TRBD2 | TGTGCCAGCAGCATAGTGGGACTAGCGAAGGAGACCCAGTACTTC | CASSIVGLAKETQYF
TRBJ2-2 | 15 | TRBV9 | NA | TRBD1 | TGTGCCAGCAGCACCCGGGACAGGAACACCGGGGAGCTGTTTTTT | CASSTRDRNTGELFF
TRBJ2-7 | 15 | TRBV6-5 | once | TRBD1 | TGTGCCAGCAGTTTTTCCGGGACAGACTACGAGGAGCAGTACTTC | CASSFSGTDYEEQYF
TRBJ1-3 | 13 | TRBV7-9 | once | TRBD1 | TGTGCCAGCAGCCTCGACAGGGAAGACACCATATATTTT | CASSLDREDTIYF
TRBJ2-1 | 16 | TRBV7-2 | NA | TRBD2 | TGTGCCAGCAGCTTAGCCCCGGGAGGTTGGTACAATGAGCAGTTCTTC | CASSLAPGGWYNEQFF
TRBJ1-5 | 15 | TRBV5-1 | once | TRBD1 | TGCGCCAGCAGCTTCGGGACAGGGGGCGATCAGCCCCAGCATTTT | CASSFGTGGDQPQHF
TRBJ2-3 | 18 | TRBV5-4 | NA | TRBD2 | TGTGCCAGCAGCTTGAAAGGGGCTAGCGGGAGGTTCACAGATACGCAGTATTTT | CASSLKGASGRFTDTQYF
TRBJ2-7 | 14 | TRBV11-2 | NA | NA | TGTGCCAGCAGCTTAGGGCAGGGGGGCTACGAGCAGTACTTC | CASSLGQGGYEQYF
TRBJ2-7 | 19 | TRBV28 | NA | TRBD2 | TGTGCCAGCAGTTTAAGGGGGTGGGGCCTAGCGGGGGGGCCCCACGAGCAGTACTTC | CASSLRGWGLAGGPHEQYF
TRBJ1-5 | 17 | TRBV28 | few | NA | TGTGCCAGCAGTTCTCCTTCAGATTTATTTAGCAATCAGCCCCAGCATTTT | CASSSPSDLFSNQPQHF
TRBJ2-5 | 14 | TRBV11-2 | NA | TRBD1 | TGTGCCAGCAGCCCTGGGACAGGGCAAGAGACCCAGTACTTC | CASSPGTGQETQYF
TRBJ1-1 | 16 | TRBV11-2 | NA | NA | TGTGCCAGCAGCTGGGGAGATTCGTCAGGTGGCACTGAAGCTTTCTTT | CASSWGDSSGGTEAFF
TRBJ2-1 | 17 | TRBV5-1 | NA | TRBD2 | TGCGCCAGCAGCTTGGAGATCGGCGGGACTAGCGGGAGTGAGTCGATCTTC | CASSLEIGGTSGSESIF
TRBJ2-7 | 15 | TRBV7-2 | NA | TRBD2 | TGTGCCAGCAGCCCCGGGACTAGCGCGGTCGGCGAGCAGTACTTC | CASSPGTSAVGEQYF
TRBJ1-2 | 14 | TRBV5-1 | NA | NA | TGCGCCAGCAGCTTGGTTTCTCAGCGTATGGGCTACACCTTC | CASSLVSQRMGYTF
TRBJ1-1 | 16 | TRBV5-1 | NA | TRBD1 | TGCGCCAGCACGCGACAGGGGGCGAATCTGGACACTGAAGCTTTCTTT | CASTRQGANLDTEAFF
TRBJ1-6 | 16 | TRBV6-1 | NA | TRBD1 | TGTGCCAGCAGTGAAAGGCCCGGGACAGCCAATTCACCCCTCCACTTT | CASSERPGTANSPLHF
TRBJ1-4 | 13 | TRBV10-3 | once | TRBD1 | TGTGCCACGACGGGACAGGTTAATGAAAAACTGTTTTTT | CATTGQVNEKLFF
TRBJ1-4 | 14 | TRBV28 | NA | TRBD1 | TGTGCCAGCAGTCGGACAGGGGATGGGGAAAAACTGTTTTTT | CASSRTGDGEKLFF
TRBJ2-1 | 15 | TRBV5-1 | NA | NA | TGCGCCAGCAGCTTTCCTGACATGACGTACAATGAGCAGTTCTTC | CASSFPDMTYNEQFF
TRBJ1-3 | 16 | TRBV2 | NA | NA | TGTGCCAGCAGCGAGCGGAGGGCAGGAGCTGGAAACACCATATATTTT | CASSERRAGAGNTIYF
TRBJ1-1 | 11 | TRBV30 | NA | NA | TGTGCCTGGAATCGAGGGGGTAGCGCTTTCTTT | CAWNRGGSAFF
TRBJ2-2 | 10 | TRBV29-1 | NA | NA | TGCAGCGGCGGGGACGGGGAGCTGTTTTTT | CSGGDGELFF
TRBJ2-7 | 16 | TRBV25-1 | NA | TRBD2 | TGTGCCAGCAGTGAATACGGGGGGACTACCGACTACGAGCAGTACTTC | CASSEYGGTTDYEQYF
TRBJ2-2 | 16 | TRBV4-2 | NA | TRBD2 | TGTGCCAGCAGCCCACGGACTAGCGGGCTAGACGGGGAGCTGTTTTTT | CASSPRTSGLDGELFF
TRBJ1-4 | 11 | TRBV6-6 | once | NA | TGTGCCAGCAGTCGGGGGGAAAAACTGTTTTTT | CASSRGEKLFF
TRBJ2-7 | 15 | TRBV1 | few | NA | TGCACCAGCAGCCAGCTAGCGGGAGACTACTACGAGCAGTACTTC | CTSSQLAGDYYEQYF
TRBJ2-5 | 14 | TRBV6-5 | NA | TRBD1 | TGTGCCAGCAGACCTGGACAGGGGATGGAGACCCAGTACTTC | CASRPGQGMETQYF
TRBJ2-5 | 15 | TRBV6-1 | NA | TRBD1 | TGTGCCAGCAGTGTGGGGACAGGGCACCAAGAGACCCAGTACTTC | CASSVGTGHQETQYF
TRBJ2-1 | 13 | TRBV29-1 | NA | NA | TGCAGCGTTGCTGACGGGAGCACAAATGAGCAGTTCTTC | CSVADGSTNEQFF
TRBJ1-5 | 14 | TRBV2 | NA | NA | TGTGCCAGCAGTGTCAATCGACAGAATCAGCCCCAGCATTTT | CASSVNRQNQPQHF
TRBJ2-1 | 16 | TRBV2 | NA | TRBD2 | TGTGCCAGCAAGGAACCGGGACTAGCGGTTGACGAGGAGCAGTTCTTC | CASKEPGLAVDEEQFF